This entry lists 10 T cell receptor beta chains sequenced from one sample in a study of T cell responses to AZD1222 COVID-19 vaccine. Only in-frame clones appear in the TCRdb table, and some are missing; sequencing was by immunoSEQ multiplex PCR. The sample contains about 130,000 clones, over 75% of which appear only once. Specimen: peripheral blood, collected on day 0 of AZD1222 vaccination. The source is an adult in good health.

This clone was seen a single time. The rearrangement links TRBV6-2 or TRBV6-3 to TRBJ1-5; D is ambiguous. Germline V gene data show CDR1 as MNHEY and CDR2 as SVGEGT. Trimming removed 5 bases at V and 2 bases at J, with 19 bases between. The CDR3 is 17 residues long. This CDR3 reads CASSKTWTGYGNQPQHF. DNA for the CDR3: TGTGCCAGCAGTAAGACCTGGACGGGGTATGGCAATCAGCCCCAGCATTTT.

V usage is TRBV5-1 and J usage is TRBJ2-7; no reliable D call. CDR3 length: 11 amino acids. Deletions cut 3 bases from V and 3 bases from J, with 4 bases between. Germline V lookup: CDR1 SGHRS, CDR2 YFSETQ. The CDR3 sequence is CASSSLYEQYF. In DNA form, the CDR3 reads TGCGCCAGCAGCTCCCTCTACGAGCAGTACTTC.

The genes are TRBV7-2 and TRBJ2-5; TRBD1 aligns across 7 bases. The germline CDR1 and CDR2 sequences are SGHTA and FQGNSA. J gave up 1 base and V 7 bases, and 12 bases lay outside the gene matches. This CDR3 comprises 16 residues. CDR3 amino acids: CASNTYSRDSQETQYF. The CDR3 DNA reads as TGTGCCAGCAACACCTACTCCCGGGACAGCCAAGAGACCCAGTACTTC. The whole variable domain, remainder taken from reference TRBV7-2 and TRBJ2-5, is GAGVSQSPSNKVTEKGKDVELRCDPISGHTALYWYRQSLGQGLEFLIYFQGNSAPDKSGLPSDRFSAERTGGSVSTLTIQRTQQEDSAVYLCASNTYSRDSQETQYFGPGTRLLVL.

CDR3 sequence (DNA): TGTGCCAGTAGTCCGCCGGGACAGGGTTATGAAAAACTGTTTTTT. It yields the protein CASSPPGQGYEKLFF. The chain is built from TRBV19 and TRBJ1-4; TRBD1 aligns across 9 bases. Germline assignment: CDR1 LNHDA and CDR2 SQIVND (reference sequence). The CDR3 has 15 residues. V lost 5 bases and J lost 6; bases outside the gene matches: 7.

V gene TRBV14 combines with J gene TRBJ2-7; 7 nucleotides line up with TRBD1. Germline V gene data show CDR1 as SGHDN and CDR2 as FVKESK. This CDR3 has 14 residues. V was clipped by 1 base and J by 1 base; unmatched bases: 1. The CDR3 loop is CASSQGTGSYEQYF. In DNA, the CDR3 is TGTGCCAGCAGCCAAGGGACAGGATCCTACGAGCAGTACTTC.

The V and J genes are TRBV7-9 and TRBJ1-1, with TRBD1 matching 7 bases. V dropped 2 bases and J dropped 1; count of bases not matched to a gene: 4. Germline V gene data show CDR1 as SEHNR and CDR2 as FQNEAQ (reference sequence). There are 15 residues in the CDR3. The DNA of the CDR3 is TGTGCCAGCAGCTTAAGTCAGGGGGGGAACACTGAAGCTTTCTTT. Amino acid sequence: CASSLSQGGNTEAFF.

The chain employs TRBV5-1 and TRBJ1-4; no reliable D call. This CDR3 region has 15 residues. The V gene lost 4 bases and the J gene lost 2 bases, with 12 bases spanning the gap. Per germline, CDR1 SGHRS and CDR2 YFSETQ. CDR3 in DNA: TGCGCCAGCAGCCCGGACGTGGGGACTAATGAAAAACTGTTTTTT. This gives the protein CASSPDVGTNEKLFF.

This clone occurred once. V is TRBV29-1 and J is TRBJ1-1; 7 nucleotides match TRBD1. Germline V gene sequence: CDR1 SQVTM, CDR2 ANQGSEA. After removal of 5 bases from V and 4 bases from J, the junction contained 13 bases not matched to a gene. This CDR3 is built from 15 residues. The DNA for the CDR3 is TGCAGCGTTAACTCGCGCTACAGGGGAGGCACTGAAGCTTTCTTT. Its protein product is CSVNSRYRGGTEAFF.

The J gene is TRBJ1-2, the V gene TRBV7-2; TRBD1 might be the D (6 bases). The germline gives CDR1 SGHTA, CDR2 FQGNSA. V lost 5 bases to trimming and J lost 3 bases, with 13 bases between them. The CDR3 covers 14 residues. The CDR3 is CASSPNGGHYGYTF. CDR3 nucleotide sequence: TGTGCCAGCAGCCCGAACGGGGGGCACTATGGCTACACCTTC.

In DNA, the CDR3 is TGTGCCAGCTCGCTTGAGGGCGGAGAGACCCAGTACTTC. It codes for CASSLEGGETQYF. This chain uses TRBV18 with TRBJ2-5; TRBD2 is a possible D gene (5 bases). In germline, CDR1 is KGHSH, CDR2 LQKENI. The CDR3 has 13 residues. The germline V and J ends were trimmed by 6 bases and 4 bases, with 12 bases remaining between them.